This T cell receptor beta chain originates from a study of blood T cell repertoires in COVID-19. At the level of the study: COVID-19 samples, acute and convalescent, were from the United States, Italy and Spain.

The ends were cut back, 6 bases at V and 5 bases at J, with 14 bases in the middle. This CDR3 region has 12 residues. The germline V gene has CDR1 SQVTM and CDR2 ANQGSEA. Authors' processing steps: Cell counts per sample came from amplifying reference gene primers. Sequenced by immunoSEQ multiplex PCR; TCRdb stores in-frame clones only, minus some. V and J calls and clone size are as listed in that table; D and trimming were resolved from the DNA. The sample holds tens of thousands of clones, roughly 90% seen once. Sequencing was carried out using peripheral blood. This sequence joins TRBV29-1 and TRBJ2-7, with D tentatively TRBD2 (6 bases). This TCR was recovered from a human donor in a cohort sampled during active COVID-19. The CDR3 region has the DNA TGCAGCGTCGGCGGACGGGAGAACGAGCAGTACTTC. This sequence encodes CSVGGRENEQYF.